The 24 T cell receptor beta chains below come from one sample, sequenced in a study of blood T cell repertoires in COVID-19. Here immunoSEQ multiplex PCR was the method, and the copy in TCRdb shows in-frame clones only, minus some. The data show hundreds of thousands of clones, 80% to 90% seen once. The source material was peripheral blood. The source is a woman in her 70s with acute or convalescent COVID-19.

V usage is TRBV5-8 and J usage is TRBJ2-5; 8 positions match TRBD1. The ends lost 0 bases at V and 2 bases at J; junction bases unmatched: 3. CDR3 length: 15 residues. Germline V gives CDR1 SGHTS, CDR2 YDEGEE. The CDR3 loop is CASSLARGLQETQYF. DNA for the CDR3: TGTGCCAGCAGCTTGGCCAGGGGGCTACAAGAGACCCAGTACTTC.

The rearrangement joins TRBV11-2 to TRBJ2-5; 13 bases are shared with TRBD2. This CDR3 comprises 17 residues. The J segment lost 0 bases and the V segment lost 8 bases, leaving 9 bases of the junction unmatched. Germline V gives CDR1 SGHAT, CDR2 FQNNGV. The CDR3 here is CASFGGLAGNNQETQYF. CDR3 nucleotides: TGTGCCAGCTTTGGGGGACTAGCGGGGAACAACCAAGAGACCCAGTACTTC.

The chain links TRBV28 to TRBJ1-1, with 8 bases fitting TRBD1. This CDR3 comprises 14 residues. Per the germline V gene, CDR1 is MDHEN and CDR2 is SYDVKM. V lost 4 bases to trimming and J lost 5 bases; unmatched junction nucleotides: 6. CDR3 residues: CASSSTGVWTEAFF. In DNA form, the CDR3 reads TGTGCCAGCAGTTCGACAGGGGTGTGGACTGAAGCTTTCTTT. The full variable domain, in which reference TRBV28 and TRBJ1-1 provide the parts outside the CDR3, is DVKVTQSSRYLVKRTGEKVFLECVQDMDHENMFWYRQDPGLGLRLIYFSYDVKMKEKGDIPEGYSVSREKKERFSLILESASTNQTSMYLCASSSTGVWTEAFFGQGTRLTVV.

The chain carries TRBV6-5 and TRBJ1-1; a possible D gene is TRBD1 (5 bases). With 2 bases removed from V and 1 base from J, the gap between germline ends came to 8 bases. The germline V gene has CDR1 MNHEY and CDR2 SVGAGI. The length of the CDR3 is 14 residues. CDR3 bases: TGTGCCAGCAGTTACAGGGGCAGGAACACTGAAGCTTTCTTT. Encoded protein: CASSYRGRNTEAFF.

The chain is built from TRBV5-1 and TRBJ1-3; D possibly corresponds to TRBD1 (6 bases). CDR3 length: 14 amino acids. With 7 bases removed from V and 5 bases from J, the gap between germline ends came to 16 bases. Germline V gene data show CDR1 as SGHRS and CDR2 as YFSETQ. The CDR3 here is CASSRDNSRNTIYF. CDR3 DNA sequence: TGCGCCAGCTCCCGGGACAACTCGCGAAACACCATATATTTT.

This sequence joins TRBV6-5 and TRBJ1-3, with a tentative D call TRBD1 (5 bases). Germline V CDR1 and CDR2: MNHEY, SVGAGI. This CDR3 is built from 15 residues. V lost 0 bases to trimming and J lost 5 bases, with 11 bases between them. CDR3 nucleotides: TGTGCCAGCAGTTACTCCCGACAGCGCCGAAACACCATATATTTT. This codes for CASSYSRQRRNTIYF.

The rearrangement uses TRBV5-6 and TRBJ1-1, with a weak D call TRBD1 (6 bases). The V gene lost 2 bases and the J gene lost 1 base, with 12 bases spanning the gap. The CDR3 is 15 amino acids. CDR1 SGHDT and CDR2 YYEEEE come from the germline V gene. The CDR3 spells CASSLMAGANTEAFF. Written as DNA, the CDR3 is TGTGCCAGCAGCTTAATGGCAGGGGCGAACACTGAAGCTTTCTTT. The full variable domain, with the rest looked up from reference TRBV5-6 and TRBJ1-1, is DAGVTQSPTHLIKTRGQQVTLRCSPKSGHDTVSWYQQALGQGPQFIFQYYEEEERQRGNFPDRFSGHQFPNYSSELNVNALLLGDSALYLCASSLMAGANTEAFFGQGTRLTVV.

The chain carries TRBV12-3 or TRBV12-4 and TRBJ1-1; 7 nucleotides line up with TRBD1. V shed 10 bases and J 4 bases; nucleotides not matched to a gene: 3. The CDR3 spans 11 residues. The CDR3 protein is CATHRGTEAFF. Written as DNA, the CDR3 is TGTGCCACTCACAGGGGCACTGAAGCTTTCTTT.

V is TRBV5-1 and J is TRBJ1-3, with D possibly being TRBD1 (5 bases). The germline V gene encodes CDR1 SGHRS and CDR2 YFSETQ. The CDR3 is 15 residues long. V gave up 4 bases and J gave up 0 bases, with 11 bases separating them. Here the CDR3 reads CASSAGESSGNTIYF. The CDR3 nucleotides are TGCGCCAGCAGCGCGGGGGAAAGCTCTGGAAACACCATATATTTT.

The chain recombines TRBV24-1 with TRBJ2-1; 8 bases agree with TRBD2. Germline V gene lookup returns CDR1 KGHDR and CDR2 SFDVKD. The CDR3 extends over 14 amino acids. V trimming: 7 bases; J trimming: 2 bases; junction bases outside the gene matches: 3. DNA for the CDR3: TGTGCCACCAGGGCGGGGGGCGCCTACAATGAGCAGTTCTTC. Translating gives CATRAGGAYNEQFF.

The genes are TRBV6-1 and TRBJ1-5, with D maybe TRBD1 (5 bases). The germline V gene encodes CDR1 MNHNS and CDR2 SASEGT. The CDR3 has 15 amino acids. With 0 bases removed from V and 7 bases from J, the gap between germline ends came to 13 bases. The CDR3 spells CASSEARGLGQPQHF. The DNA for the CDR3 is TGTGCCAGCAGTGAAGCCCGGGGACTGGGGCAGCCCCAGCATTTT.

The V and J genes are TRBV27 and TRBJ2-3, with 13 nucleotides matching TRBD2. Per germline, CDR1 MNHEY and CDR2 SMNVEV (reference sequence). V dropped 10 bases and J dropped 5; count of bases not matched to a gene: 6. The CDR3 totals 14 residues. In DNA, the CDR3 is TGTGCCATCCCGGGACTAGCGGGACTAGATACGCAGTATTTT. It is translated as CAIPGLAGLDTQYF.

The chain's CDR3 is CASSPGLAQETQYF. In DNA, the CDR3 is TGTGCCAGCAGCCCAGGGCTGGCCCAAGAGACCCAGTACTTC. The chain employs TRBV7-9 and TRBJ2-5, with D tentatively TRBD1 (5 bases). Germline V CDR1 and CDR2: SEHNR, FQNEAQ (reference sequence). The CDR3 loop spans 14 amino acids. Trimming cost V 5 bases and J 1 base, with 11 bases left between them. Based on the CDR3 plus reference TRBV7-9 and TRBJ2-5, the full variable domain is DTGVSQNPRHKITKRGQNVTFRCDPISEHNRLYWYRQTLGQGPEFLTYFQNEAQLEKSRLLSDRFSAERPKGSFSTLEIQRTEQGDSAMYLCASSPGLAQETQYFGPGTRLLVL.

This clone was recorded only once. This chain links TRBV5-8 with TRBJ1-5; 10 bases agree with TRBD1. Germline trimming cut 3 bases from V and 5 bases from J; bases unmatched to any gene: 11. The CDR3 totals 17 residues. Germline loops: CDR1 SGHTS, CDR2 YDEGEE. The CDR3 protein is CASSSSGGTGVHQPQHF. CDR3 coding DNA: TGTGCCAGCAGCTCATCCGGGGGGACAGGGGTTCATCAGCCCCAGCATTTT.

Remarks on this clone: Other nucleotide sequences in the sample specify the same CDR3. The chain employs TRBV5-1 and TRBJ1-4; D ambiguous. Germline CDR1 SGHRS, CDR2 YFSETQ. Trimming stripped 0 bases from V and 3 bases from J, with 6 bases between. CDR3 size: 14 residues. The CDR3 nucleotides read TGCGCCAGCAGCTTGGAGGGAGCTAATGAAAAACTGTTTTTT. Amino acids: CASSLEGANEKLFF.

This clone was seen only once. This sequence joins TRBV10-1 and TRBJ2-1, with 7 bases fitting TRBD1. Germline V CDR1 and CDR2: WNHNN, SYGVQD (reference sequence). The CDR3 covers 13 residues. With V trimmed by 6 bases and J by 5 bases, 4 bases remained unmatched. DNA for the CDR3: TGCGCCAGCAGCCAGACAGGGAACAATGAGCAGTTCTTC. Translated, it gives CASSQTGNNEQFF.

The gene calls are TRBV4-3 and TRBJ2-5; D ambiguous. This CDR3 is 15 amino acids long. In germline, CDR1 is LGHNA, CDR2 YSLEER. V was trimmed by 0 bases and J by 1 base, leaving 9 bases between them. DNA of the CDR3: TGCGCCAGCAGCCAAGAGGCCAGGATCCAAGAGACCCAGTACTTC. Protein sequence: CASSQEARIQETQYF.

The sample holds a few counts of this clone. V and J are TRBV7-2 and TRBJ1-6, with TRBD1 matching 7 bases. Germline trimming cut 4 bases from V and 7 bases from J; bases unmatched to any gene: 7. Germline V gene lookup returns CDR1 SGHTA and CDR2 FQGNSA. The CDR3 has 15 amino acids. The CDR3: CASSSGQAFNSPLHF. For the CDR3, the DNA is TGTGCCAGCAGCTCCGGACAGGCCTTCAATTCACCCCTCCACTTT.

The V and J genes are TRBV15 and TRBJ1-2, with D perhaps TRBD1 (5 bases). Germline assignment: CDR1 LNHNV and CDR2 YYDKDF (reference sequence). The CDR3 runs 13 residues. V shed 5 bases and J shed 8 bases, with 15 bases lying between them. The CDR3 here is CATSPDSSYGYTF. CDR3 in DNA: TGTGCCACCAGCCCAGACAGTTCATACGGCTACACCTTC.

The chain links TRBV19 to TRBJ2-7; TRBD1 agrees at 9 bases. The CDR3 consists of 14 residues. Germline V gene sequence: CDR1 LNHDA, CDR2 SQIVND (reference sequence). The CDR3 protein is CATSRDREVSEQYF. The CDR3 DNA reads TGTGCGACCTCCCGGGACAGGGAAGTCAGCGAGCAGTACTTC.

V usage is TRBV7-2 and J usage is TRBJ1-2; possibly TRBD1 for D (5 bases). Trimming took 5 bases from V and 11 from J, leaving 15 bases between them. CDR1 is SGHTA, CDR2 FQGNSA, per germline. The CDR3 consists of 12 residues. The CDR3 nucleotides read TGTGCCAGCAGCCGGGGACTTCCGAATTACACCTTC. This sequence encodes CASSRGLPNYTF. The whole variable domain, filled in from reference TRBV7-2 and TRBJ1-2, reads GAGVSQSPSNKVTEKGKDVELRCDPISGHTALYWYRQSLGQGLEFLIYFQGNSAPDKSGLPSDRFSAERTGGSVSTLTIQRTQQEDSAVYLCASSRGLPNYTFGSGTRLTVV.

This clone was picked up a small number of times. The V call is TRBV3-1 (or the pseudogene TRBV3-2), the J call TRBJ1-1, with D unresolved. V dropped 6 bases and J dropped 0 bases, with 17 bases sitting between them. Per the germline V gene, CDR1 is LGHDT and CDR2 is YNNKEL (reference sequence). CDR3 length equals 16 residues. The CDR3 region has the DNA TGTGCCAGCAGACCCAATGACGGACTCATGAACACTGAAGCTTTCTTT. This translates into CASRPNDGLMNTEAFF.

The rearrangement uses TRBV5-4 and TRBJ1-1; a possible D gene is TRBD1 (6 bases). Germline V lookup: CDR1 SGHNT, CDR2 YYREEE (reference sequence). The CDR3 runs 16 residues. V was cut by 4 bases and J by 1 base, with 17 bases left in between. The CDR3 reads CASSPTSGTRNTEAFF. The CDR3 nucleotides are TGTGCCAGCAGCCCCACCTCCGGGACAAGGAACACTGAAGCTTTCTTT.

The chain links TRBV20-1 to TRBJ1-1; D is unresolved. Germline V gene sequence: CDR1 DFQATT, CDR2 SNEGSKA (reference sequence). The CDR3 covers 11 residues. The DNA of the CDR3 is TGCGCTTTGAGGGTGAACACTGAAGCTTTCTTT. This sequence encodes CALRVNTEAFF.